This record concerns one T cell receptor beta chain sequence. The germline V gene has CDR1 LNHNV and CDR2 YYDKDF (reference sequence). CDR3 length equals 19 residues. The V and J ends lost 0 bases and 1 base, in that order; junction bases with no gene match: 10. Reverse transcription of all isolated RNA meant that expressed TCRB transcripts were sequenced. Repertoires were generated with immunoSEQ multiplex PCR, while TCRdb's copy carries only in-frame clones and drops some. The repertoire holds roughly 250,000 clones, with over 65% as singletons. Using CD45RO/CCR7/CD25/CD127/CD95/CD27, CD4+ naive, central memory, regulatory and stem cell-like memory cells were sorted. This sample is drawn from a study of beta chain features in type 1 diabetes.

The chain carries TRBV15 and TRBJ2-3; 10 nucleotides agree with TRBD2. The origin of this receptor is a man younger than 45 in good health. The specimen sequenced was naive CD4+ T cells from blood. The CDR3, as DNA: TGTGCCACCAGCAGAGATTTGGCTAGCGGGAGAAGGGGCACAGATACGCAGTATTTT. It yields the protein CATSRDLASGRRGTDTQYF.